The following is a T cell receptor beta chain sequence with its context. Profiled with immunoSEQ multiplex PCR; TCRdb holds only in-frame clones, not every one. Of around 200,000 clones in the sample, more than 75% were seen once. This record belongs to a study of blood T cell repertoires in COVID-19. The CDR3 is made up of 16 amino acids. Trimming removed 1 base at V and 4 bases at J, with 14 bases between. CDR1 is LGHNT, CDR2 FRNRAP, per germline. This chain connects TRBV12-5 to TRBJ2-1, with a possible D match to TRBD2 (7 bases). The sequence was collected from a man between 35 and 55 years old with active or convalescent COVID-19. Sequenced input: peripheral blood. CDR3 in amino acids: CASGLAAGEGYNEQFF. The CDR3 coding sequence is TGTGCTAGTGGTTTGGCCGCAGGGGAGGGATACAATGAGCAGTTCTTC.